A single sample is the source of the 11 T cell receptor beta chains below, sequenced in a study of blood T cell repertoires in COVID-19. Some clones are missing from TCRdb's copy, which holds only in-frame ones; the method was immunoSEQ multiplex PCR. The sample shows hundreds of thousands of clones, approximately 83% of them seen only once. Sequenced: PBMCs or T cells enriched from blood (not recorded which). These receptors were collected from a man in his thirties or forties who had recovered from COVID-19.

The V and J genes are TRBV3-1 (or the pseudogene TRBV3-2) and TRBJ1-1; tentatively, D is TRBD1 (6 bases). The germline V and J ends were trimmed by 8 bases and 8 bases, with 15 bases remaining between them. The CDR3 has 12 residues. The V gene's germline CDR1 is LGHDT and CDR2 YNNKEL (reference sequence). The CDR3 DNA follows: TGTGCCAGCTCGGCGGCAGGGGCAGAAGCTTTCTTT. The encoded protein is CASSAAGAEAFF.

This clone was seen just once. The CDR3 protein is CASSLEGAGEETQYF. CDR3 nucleotides: TGCGCCAGCAGCTTGGAAGGAGCCGGGGAAGAGACCCAGTACTTC. This chain joins TRBV5-1 and TRBJ2-5, with D possibly being TRBD2 (5 bases). CDR3 size: 15 residues. CDR1 SGHRS and CDR2 YFSETQ come from the germline V gene. With 0 bases removed from V and 3 bases from J, the gap between germline ends came to 12 bases.

The chain is built from TRBV10-3 and TRBJ2-7, with 15 bases fitting TRBD2. The germline V gene encodes CDR1 ENHRY and CDR2 SYGVKD. V was clipped by 6 bases and J by 4 bases; unmatched bases: 4. The CDR3 sequence is 15 residues long. The CDR3 region is CAIRDGTSGGYEQYF. As DNA, the CDR3 is TGTGCCATCAGGGATGGGACTAGCGGGGGGTACGAGCAGTACTTC.

In its sample, this clone was seen once. The V and J genes are TRBV7-3 and TRBJ2-1, with 8 positions matching TRBD1. Trimming took 5 bases from V and 8 from J; bases not matched to a gene: 17. Germline V gives CDR1 SGHTA, CDR2 FQGTGA. The CDR3 contains 17 residues. DNA of the CDR3: TGTGCCAGCAGCCCCAGTAGCCCCGGACAGGGTACGGATGAGCAGTTCTTC. Its translation: CASSPSSPGQGTDEQFF.

The chain is built from TRBV5-1 and TRBJ2-1; TRBD2 matches at 7 bases. V was pared by 2 bases and J by 5 bases, with 7 bases of the junction left unmatched. In germline, CDR1 is SGHRS, CDR2 YFSETQ. There are 15 residues in the CDR3. The CDR3 loop reads CASSFGGRSNNEQFF. The CDR3 nucleotides are TGCGCCAGCAGCTTCGGGGGGAGATCAAACAATGAGCAGTTCTTC.

This rearrangement joins TRBV11-2 to TRBJ2-1, with D possibly being TRBD2 (5 bases). Trimming left V 5 bases short and J 10 bases short, with 18 bases between. Germline CDR1 reads SGHAT; CDR2 reads FQNNGV. The length of the CDR3 is 14 residues. The CDR3 DNA reads as TGTGCCAGCAGCCGAACGGGGTGGACTCAAGAGCAGTTCTTC. It specifies CASSRTGWTQEQFF.

The V gene is TRBV3-1 (or the pseudogene TRBV3-2), the J gene TRBJ1-6; TRBD1 matches 9 bases. V dropped 4 bases and J dropped 5; count of bases not matched to a gene: 3. The CDR3 covers 15 residues. CDR1 is LGHDT and CDR2 is YNNKEL in the germline V gene (reference sequence). The chain's CDR3 is CASSPTGGNNSPLHF. The DNA of the CDR3 is TGTGCCAGCAGCCCAACAGGGGGCAATAATTCACCCCTCCACTTT.

The chain links TRBV7-8 to TRBJ1-5, with TRBD1 matching 7 bases. The junction had 5 bases not matched to a gene; V was cut back by 5 bases and J by 4 bases. The CDR3 is 14 residues long. Per the germline V gene, CDR1 is SGHVS and CDR2 is FQNEAQ. DNA for the CDR3: TGTGCCAGCAGCACAGGGACAGTTAATCAGCCCCAGCATTTT. This codes for CASSTGTVNQPQHF.

The gene calls are TRBV5-4 and TRBJ2-7, with D possibly TRBD2 on 5 matching bases. The V end lost 4 bases, the J end lost 5 bases, and 19 bases lay between the germline ends. Germline V gene sequence: CDR1 SGHNT, CDR2 YYREEE (reference sequence). This CDR3 comprises 15 residues. CDR3 nucleotide sequence: TGTGCCAGCAGCCCTCCTCCGGGAAGGGAAGACGAGCAGTACTTC. Encoded protein: CASSPPPGREDEQYF.

This clone was seen a single time. V is TRBV5-8 and J is TRBJ1-3; 8 bases are shared with TRBD1. V shed 4 bases, J shed 0 bases, and the junction held 9 bases outside the gene matches. This CDR3 spans 17 amino acids. Germline V gene data show CDR1 as SGHTS and CDR2 as YDEGEE. This CDR3 reads CASSPWTGRDSGNTIYF. The CDR3 DNA reads as TGTGCCAGCAGCCCCTGGACAGGGCGAGACTCTGGAAACACCATATATTTT. Full variable domain (outside the CDR3, taken from reference TRBV5-8 and TRBJ1-3): EAGVTQSPTHLIKTRGQQATLRCSPISGHTSVYWYQQALGLGLQFLLWYDEGEERNRGNFPPRFSGRQFPNYSSELNVNALELEDSALYLCASSPWTGRDSGNTIYFGEGSWLTVV.

The gene calls are TRBV5-1 and TRBJ1-1; no clear D gene. Trimming pared 1 base from V and 4 bases from J, leaving 11 bases between. The germline CDR1 and CDR2 sequences are SGHRS and YFSETQ. This CDR3 has 14 residues. CDR3 sequence (DNA): TGCGCCAGCAGCTTGACTACGAGTATCACTGAAGCTTTCTTT. It codes for CASSLTTSITEAFF.